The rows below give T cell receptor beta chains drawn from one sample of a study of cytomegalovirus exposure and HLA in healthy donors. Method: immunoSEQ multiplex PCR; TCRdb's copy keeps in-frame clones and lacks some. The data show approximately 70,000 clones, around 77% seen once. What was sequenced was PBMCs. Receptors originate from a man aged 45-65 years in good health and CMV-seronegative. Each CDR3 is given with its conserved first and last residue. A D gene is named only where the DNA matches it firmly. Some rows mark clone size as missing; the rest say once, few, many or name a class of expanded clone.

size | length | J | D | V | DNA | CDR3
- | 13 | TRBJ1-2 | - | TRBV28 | TGTGCCATCAAAGTGGGGGGTGGCTATGGCTACACCTTC | CAIKVGGGYGYTF
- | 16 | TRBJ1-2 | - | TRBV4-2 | TGTGCCAGCAGCCAGGAAAAAACCGGGACTAACTATGGCTACACCTTC | CASSQEKTGTNYGYTF
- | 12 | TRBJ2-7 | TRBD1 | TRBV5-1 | TGCGCCAGTAAGGGACAGATCTACGAGCAGTACTTC | CASKGQIYEQYF
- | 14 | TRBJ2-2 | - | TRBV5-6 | TGTGCCAGCAGCTTGTCAATTAACACCGGGGAGCTGTTTTTT | CASSLSINTGELFF
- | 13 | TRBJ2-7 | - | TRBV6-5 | TGTGCCAGCGGAGTAACACCGGACTACGAGCAGTACTTC | CASGVTPDYEQYF
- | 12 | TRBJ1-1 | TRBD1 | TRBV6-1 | TGTGCCAGCGACAACAGGGGCACTGAAGCTTTCTTT | CASDNRGTEAFF
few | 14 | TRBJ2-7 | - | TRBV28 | TGTGCCAGCAGCACAGGGTTCAGCTCCTACGAGCAGTACTTC | CASSTGFSSYEQYF
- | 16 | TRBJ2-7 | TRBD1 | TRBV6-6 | TGTGCCAGCAGATACGGGGGACTGGACAGGGACCACGAGCAGTACTTC | CASRYGGLDRDHEQYF
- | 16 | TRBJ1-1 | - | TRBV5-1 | TGCGCCAGCAGCTTGGACCCCCCCACATGGGCCACTGAAGCTTTCTTT | CASSLDPPTWATEAFF
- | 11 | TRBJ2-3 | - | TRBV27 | TGTGCCAGCAGTTTCATAGATACGCAGTATTTT | CASSFIDTQYF
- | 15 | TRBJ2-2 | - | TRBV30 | TGTGCCTGGGGCCGGGAGATTAAGAACACCGGGGAGCTGTTTTTT | CAWGREIKNTGELFF
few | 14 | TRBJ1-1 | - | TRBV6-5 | TGTGCCAGCACCCTGGGGGGGTTCAACACTGAAGCTTTCTTT | CASTLGGFNTEAFF
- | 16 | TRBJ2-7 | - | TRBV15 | TGTGCCACCAGCACCGGCCTCAGGGGAAACCCCTACGAGCAGTACTTC | CATSTGLRGNPYEQYF
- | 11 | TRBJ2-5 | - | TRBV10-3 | TGTGCCATCAGTGGGGGAGGGACCCAGTACTTC | CAISGGGTQYF
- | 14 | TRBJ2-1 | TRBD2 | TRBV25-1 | TGTGCCAGCAGTGAGGGACTAGCGGGAGGCAGCCATTTCTTC | CASSEGLAGGSHFF
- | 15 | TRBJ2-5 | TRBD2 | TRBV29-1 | TGCAGCGTTGAGGGTAGCGGGAGTGGGGGAGAGACCCAGTACTTC | CSVEGSGSGGETQYF
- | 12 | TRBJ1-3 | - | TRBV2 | TGTGCCAGCAGCGTTATTGGAAACACCATATATTTT | CASSVIGNTIYF
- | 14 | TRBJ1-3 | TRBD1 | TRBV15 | TGTGCCACCAGTCCCGGACAGGCTGGAAACACCATATATTTT | CATSPGQAGNTIYF
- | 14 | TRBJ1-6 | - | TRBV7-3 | TGTGCCAGCAGCGCCGACAGTTATAATTCACCCCTCCACTTT | CASSADSYNSPLHF
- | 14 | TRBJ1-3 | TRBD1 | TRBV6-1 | TGTGCCAGCAGTGAGGGACAGGGTAAAAACACCATATATTTT | CASSEGQGKNTIYF
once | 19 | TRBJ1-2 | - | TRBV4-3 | TGCGCCAGCAGCCAAGATCTGTCCGGGACACCATATTCTAACTATGGCTACACCTTC | CASSQDLSGTPYSNYGYTF
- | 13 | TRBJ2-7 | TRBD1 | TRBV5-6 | TGTGCCAGCAGCACAGGGGGTTCCTACGAGCAGTACTTC | CASSTGGSYEQYF
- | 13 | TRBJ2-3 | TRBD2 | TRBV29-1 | TGCAGCGTTCACTTGACTAGCTTGGGTCCGCAGTATTTT | CSVHLTSLGPQYF
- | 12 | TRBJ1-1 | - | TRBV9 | TGTGCCAGCAGCGTAGTTGACAATGAAGCTTTCTTT | CASSVVDNEAFF
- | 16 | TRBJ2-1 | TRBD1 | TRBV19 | TGTGCCAGTAGTATTGAGGGACAGAGCTCCTACAATGAGCAGTTCTTC | CASSIEGQSSYNEQFF
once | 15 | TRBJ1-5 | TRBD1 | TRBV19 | TGTGCCAGTGTAGCCGGGGACAGGGTCGGTCAGCCCCAGCATTTT | CASVAGDRVGQPQHF
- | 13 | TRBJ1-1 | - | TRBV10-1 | TGCGCCAGCAGTGAGTATAAGCGCACTGAAGCTTTCTTT | CASSEYKRTEAFF
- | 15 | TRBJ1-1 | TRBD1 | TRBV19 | TGTGCCAGTAGTATCATGACAGGGGCGAACACTGAAGCTTTCTTT | CASSIMTGANTEAFF
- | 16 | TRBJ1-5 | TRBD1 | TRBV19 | TGTGCCAGTAGCCGAAGGCGGGGACAGAACAATCAGCCCCAGCATTTT | CASSRRRGQNNQPQHF
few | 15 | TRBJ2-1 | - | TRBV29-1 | TGCAGCGTTCAATCTGACCGGAGCTCCTACAATGAGCAGTTCTTC | CSVQSDRSSYNEQFF
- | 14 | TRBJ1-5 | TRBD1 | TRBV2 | TGTGCCAGCAGTGGGACAGGGGGCTTACGACCCCAGCATTTT | CASSGTGGLRPQHF
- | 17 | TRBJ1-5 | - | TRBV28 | TGTGCCAGCAGTTCCCTCGCGGGGGTAAATAGCAATCAGCCCCAGCATTTT | CASSSLAGVNSNQPQHF
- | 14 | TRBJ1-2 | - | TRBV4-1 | TGCGCCAGCAGCCAAGAATGGACAAACTATGGCTACACCTTC | CASSQEWTNYGYTF
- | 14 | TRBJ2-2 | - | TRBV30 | TGTGCCTGGAGCCAACTCTCGAACACCGGGGAGCTGTTTTTT | CAWSQLSNTGELFF
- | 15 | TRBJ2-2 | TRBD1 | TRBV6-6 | TGTGCCAGCAAGCACCGGGACAGGGCTGCCGGGGAGCTGTTTTTT | CASKHRDRAAGELFF
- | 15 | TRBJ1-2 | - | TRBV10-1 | TGCGCCAGCAGTGCATCTGGCAGGGCGAACTATGGCTACACCTTC | CASSASGRANYGYTF
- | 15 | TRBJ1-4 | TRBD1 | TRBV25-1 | TGTGCCAGCAGTAAAGGGGACAGGAGAAATGAAAAACTGTTTTTT | CASSKGDRRNEKLFF
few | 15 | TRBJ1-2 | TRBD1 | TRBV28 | TGTGCCAGCAGTTATGACAGGGGAAGGGACTATGGCTACACCTTC | CASSYDRGRDYGYTF
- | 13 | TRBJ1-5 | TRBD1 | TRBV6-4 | TGTGCCAGCAGCCAGGGGGCCAATCAGCCCCAGCATTTT | CASSQGANQPQHF
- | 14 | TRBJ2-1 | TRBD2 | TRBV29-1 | TGCAGCGTTGCTACTAGCGGGGTCCACAATGAGCAGTTCTTC | CSVATSGVHNEQFF
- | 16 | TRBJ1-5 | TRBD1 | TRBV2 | TGTGCCAGCAGTGACTCCGGGACAGGGGTTGGTCAGCCCCAGCATTTT | CASSDSGTGVGQPQHF
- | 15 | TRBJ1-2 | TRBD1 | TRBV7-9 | TGTGCCAGCAGCTTAGTCGACCGGGACAGGGGCGGCTACACCTTC | CASSLVDRDRGGYTF
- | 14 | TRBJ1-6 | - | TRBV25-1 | TGTGCCAGCAGCAGAGCGGACAGTAATTCACCCCTCCACTTT | CASSRADSNSPLHF
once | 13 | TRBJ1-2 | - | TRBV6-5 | TGTGCCAGCAGTTACTCGGGGGGGCTTGGCTACACCTTC | CASSYSGGLGYTF
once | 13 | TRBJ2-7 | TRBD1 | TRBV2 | TGTGCCAGCAGACGGGACAGGAGGTACGAGCAGTACTTC | CASRRDRRYEQYF
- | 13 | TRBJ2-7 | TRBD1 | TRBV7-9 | TGTGCCAGCAGCACGGGACAGGACTACGAGCAGTACTTC | CASSTGQDYEQYF
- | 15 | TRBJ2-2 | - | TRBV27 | TGTGCCAGCAGTTTCTACGTAGGGGGAACCGGGGAGCTGTTTTTT | CASSFYVGGTGELFF
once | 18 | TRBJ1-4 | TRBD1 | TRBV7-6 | TGTGCCAGCAGCCCCTGGGACAGGGGATGGGCGACTAATGAAAAACTGTTTTTT | CASSPWDRGWATNEKLFF
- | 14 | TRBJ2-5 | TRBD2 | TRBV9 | TGTGCCAGCAGCGCGACTAGCGTGGGCGAGACCCAGTACTTC | CASSATSVGETQYF
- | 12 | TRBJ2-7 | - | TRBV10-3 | TGTGCCATCTCACAGGGCTCCTACGAGCAGTACTTC | CAISQGSYEQYF
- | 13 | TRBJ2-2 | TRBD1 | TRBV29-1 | TGCAGCGCTTCCAACAGGGGGGCCGGGGAGCTGTTTTTT | CSASNRGAGELFF
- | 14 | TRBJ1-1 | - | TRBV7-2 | TGTGCCAGCAGCTTAGTGGGGACATTGGCTGAAGCTTTCTTT | CASSLVGTLAEAFF
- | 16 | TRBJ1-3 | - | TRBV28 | TGTGCCAGCAGTCCCCGGACATTCCGCTCTGGAAACACCATATATTTT | CASSPRTFRSGNTIYF
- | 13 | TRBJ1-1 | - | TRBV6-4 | TGTGCCAGCAGTGAACAGGAGAACACTGAAGCTTTCTTT | CASSEQENTEAFF